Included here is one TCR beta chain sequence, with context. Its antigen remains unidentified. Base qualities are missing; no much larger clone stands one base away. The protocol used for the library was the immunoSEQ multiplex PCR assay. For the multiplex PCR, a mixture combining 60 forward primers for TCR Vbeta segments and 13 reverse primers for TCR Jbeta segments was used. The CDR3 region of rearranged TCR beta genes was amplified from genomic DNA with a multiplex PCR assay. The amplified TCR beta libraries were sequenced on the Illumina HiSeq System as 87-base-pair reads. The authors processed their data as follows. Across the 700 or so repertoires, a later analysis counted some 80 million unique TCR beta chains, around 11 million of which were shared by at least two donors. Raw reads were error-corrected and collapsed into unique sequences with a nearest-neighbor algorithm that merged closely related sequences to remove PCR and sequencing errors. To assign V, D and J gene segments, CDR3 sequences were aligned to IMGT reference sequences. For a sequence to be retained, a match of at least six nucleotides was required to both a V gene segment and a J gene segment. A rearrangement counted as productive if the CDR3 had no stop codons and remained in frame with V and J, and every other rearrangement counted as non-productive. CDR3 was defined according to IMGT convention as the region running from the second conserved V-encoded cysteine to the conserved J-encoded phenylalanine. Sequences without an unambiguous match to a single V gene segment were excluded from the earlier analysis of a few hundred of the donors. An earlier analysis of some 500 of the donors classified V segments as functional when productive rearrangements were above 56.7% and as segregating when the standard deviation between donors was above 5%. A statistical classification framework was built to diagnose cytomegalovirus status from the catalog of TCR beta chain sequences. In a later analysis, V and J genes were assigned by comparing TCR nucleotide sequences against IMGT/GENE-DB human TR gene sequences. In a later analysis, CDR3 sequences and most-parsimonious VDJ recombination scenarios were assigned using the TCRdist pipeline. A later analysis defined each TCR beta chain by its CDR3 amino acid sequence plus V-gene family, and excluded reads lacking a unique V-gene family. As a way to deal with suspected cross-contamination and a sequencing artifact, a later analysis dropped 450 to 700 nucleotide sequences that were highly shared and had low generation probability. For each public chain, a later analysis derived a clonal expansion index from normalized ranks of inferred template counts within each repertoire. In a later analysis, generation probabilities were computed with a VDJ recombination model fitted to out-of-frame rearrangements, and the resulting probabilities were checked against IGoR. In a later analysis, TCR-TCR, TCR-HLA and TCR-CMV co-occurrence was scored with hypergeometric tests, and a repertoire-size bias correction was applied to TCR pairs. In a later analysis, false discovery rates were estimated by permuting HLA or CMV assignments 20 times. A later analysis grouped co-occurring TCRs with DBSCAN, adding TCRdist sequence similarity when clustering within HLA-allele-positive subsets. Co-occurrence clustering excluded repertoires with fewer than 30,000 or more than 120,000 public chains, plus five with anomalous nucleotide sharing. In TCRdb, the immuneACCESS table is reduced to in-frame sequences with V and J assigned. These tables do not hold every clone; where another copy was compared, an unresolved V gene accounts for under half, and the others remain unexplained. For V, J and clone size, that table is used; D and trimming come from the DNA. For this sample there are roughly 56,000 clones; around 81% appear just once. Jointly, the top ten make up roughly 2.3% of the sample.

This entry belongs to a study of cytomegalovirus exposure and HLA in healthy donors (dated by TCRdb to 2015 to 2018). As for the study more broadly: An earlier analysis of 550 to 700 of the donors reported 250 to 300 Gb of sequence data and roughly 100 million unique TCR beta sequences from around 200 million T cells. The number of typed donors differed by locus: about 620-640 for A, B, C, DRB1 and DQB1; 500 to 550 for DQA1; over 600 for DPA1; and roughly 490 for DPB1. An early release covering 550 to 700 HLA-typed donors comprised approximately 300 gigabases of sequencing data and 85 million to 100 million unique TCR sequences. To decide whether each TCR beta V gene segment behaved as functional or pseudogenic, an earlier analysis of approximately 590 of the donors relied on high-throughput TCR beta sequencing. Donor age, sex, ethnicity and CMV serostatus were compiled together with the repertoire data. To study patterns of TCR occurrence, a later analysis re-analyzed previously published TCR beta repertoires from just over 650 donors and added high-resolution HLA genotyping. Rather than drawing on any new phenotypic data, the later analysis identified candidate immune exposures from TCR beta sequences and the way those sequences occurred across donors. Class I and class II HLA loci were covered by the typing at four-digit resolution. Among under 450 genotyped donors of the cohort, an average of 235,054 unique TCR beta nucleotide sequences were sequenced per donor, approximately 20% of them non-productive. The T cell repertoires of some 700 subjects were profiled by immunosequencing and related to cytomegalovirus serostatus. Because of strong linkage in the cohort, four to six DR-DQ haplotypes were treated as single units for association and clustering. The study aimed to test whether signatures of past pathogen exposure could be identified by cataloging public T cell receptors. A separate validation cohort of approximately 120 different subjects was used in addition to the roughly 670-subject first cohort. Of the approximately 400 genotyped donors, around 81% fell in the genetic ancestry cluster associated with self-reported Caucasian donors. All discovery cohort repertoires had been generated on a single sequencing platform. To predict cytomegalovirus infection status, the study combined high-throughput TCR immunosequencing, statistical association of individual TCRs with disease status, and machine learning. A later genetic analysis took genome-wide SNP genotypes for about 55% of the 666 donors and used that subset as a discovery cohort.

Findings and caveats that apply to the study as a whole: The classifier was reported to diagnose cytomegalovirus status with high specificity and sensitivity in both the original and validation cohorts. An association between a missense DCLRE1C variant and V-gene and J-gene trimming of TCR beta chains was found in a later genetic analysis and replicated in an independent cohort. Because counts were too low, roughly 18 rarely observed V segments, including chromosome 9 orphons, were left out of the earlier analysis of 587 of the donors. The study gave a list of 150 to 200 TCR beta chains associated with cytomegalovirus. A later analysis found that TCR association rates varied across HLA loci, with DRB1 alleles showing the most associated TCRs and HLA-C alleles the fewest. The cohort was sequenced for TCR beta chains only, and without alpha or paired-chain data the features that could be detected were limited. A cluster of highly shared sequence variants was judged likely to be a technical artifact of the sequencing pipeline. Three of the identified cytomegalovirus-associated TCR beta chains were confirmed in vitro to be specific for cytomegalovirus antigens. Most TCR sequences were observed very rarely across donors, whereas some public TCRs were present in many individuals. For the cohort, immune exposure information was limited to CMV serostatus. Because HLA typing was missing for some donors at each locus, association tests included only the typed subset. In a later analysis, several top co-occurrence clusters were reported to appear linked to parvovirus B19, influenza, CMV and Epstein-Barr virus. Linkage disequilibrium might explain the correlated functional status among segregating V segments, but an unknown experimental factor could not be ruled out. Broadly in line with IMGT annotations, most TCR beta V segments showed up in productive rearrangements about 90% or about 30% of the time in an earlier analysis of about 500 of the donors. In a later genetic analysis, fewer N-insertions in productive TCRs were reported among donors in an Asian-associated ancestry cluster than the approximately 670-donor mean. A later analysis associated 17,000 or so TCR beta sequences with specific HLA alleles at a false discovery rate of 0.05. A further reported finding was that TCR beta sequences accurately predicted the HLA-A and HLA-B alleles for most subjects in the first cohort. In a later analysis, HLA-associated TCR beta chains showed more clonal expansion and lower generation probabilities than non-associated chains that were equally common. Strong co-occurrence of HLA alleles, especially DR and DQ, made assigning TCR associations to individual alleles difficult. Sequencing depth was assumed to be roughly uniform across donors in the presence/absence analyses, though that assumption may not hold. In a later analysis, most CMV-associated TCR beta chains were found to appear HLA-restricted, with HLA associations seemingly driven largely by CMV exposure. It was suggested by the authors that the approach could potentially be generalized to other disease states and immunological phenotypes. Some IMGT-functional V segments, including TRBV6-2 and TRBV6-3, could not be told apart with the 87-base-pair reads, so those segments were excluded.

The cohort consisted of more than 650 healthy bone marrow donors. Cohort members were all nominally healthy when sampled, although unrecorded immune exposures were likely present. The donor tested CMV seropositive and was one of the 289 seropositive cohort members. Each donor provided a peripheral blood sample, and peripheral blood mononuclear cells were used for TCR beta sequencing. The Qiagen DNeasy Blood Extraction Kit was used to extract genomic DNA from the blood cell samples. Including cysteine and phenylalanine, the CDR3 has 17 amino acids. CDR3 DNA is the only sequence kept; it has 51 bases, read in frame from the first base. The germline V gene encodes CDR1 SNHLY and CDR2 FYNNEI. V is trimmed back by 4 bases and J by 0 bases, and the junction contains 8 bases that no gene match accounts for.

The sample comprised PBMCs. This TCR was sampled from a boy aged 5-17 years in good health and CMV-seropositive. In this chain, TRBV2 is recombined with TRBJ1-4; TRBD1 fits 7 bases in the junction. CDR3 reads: CASSGGTALATNEKLFF. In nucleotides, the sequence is TGTGCCAGCAGTGGGGGGACAGCCCTTGCAACTAATGAAAAACTGTTTTTT.